The 9 T cell receptor beta chains below were found in one sample sequenced in a study of pediatric ulcerative colitis. The table came from immunoSEQ multiplex PCR; TCRdb's copy has only in-frame clones and leaves some out. The sample carries approximately 9,000 clones, approximately 89% recorded once. The sample taken for sequencing was blood. All receptors derive from a girl between 5 and 17 years old with moderate ulcerative colitis.

This chain joins TRBV5-1 and TRBJ2-3, with D maybe TRBD1 (7 bases). Germline-derived CDR1 and CDR2 are SGHRS and YFSETQ. The CDR3 is 16 residues long. V gave up 4 bases and J gave up 3 bases, with 18 bases separating them. This CDR3 reads CASSPRGTVLTDTQYF. The CDR3 DNA reads as TGCGCCAGCAGCCCACGCGGGACAGTACTGACAGATACGCAGTATTTT.

The CDR3 sequence: CASHFLPADYEQYF. CDR3 DNA: TGTGCCAGCCACTTCCTCCCAGCAGATTACGAGCAGTACTTC. The rearrangement uses TRBV5-4 and TRBJ2-7; D remains ambiguous. The V gene's germline CDR1 is SGHNT and CDR2 YYREEE (reference sequence). V was trimmed by 7 bases and J by 4 bases, leaving 18 bases between them. The CDR3 is made up of 14 amino acids.

The V gene is TRBV6-6, the J gene TRBJ2-7; D perhaps matches TRBD1 (5 bases). The CDR3 consists of 13 residues. Trimming cost V 5 bases and J 3 bases, with 11 bases left between them. Germline-derived CDR1 and CDR2 are MNHNY and SVGAGI (reference sequence). The DNA of the CDR3 is TGTGCCAGCAGTCGCGACAGTTACTACGAGCAGTACTTC. Translated, it gives CASSRDSYYEQYF.

This clone was picked up one time. The chain links TRBV11-2 to TRBJ2-5; TRBD2 agrees at 13 bases. Germline trimming cut 1 base from V and 5 bases from J; bases unmatched to any gene: 7. This CDR3 is built from 17 residues. Germline V gene data show CDR1 as SGHAT and CDR2 as FQNNGV. In DNA, the CDR3 is TGTGCCAGCAGCTTAGGGATTACTAGCGGGGGGGGTGAGACCCAGTACTTC. Protein sequence: CASSLGITSGGGETQYF.

The chain combines TRBV11-2 with TRBJ2-1; TRBD1 might be the D (5 bases). V was shortened by 5 bases and J by 0 bases, with 11 bases between the two germline ends. The CDR3 sequence is 15 residues long. In germline, CDR1 is SGHAT, CDR2 FQNNGV. CDR3 sequence (DNA): TGTGCCAGCAGCATACAGGCTAGCTCCTACAATGAGCAGTTCTTC. Encoded protein: CASSIQASSYNEQFF. The entire variable domain, with the rest obtained from reference TRBV11-2 and TRBJ2-1, is as follows: EAGVAQSPRYKIIEKRQSVAFWCNPISGHATLYWYQQILGQGPKLLIQFQNNGVVDDSQLPKDRFSAERLKGVDSTLKIQPAKLEDSAVYLCASSIQASSYNEQFFGPGTRLTVL.

The chain couples TRBV11-2 to TRBJ2-3, with a tentative D call TRBD2 (5 bases). With 5 bases removed from V and 6 bases from J, the gap between germline ends came to 12 bases. CDR1 SGHAT and CDR2 FQNNGV come from the germline V gene. CDR3 length equals 13 residues. The CDR3 nucleotides read TGTGCCAGCAGCGCCGGGGTTTCGGATACGCAGTATTTT. It specifies CASSAGVSDTQYF.

The chain links TRBV4-1 to TRBJ1-2, with 9 bases identical to TRBD1. Germline V gene sequence: CDR1 MGHRA, CDR2 YSYEKL. V trimming: 4 bases; J trimming: 4 bases; junction bases outside the gene matches: 13. The CDR3 loop spans 17 amino acids. This CDR3 reads CASSPEGPGQGSYGYTF. In DNA form, the CDR3 reads TGCGCCAGCAGCCCAGAAGGTCCGGGACAGGGATCCTATGGCTACACCTTC.

The chain is built from TRBV19 and TRBJ1-1; 7 nucleotides agree with TRBD1. This CDR3 is built from 14 residues. V shed 4 bases and J 1 base; nucleotides not matched to a gene: 3. Germline CDR1 reads LNHDA; CDR2 reads SQIVND (reference sequence). The CDR3 nucleotides are TGTGCCAGTAGTAGACGACAGGGGAACACTGAAGCTTTCTTT. Its protein is CASSRRQGNTEAFF. The full variable domain, with the rest looked up from reference TRBV19 and TRBJ1-1, is DGGITQSPKYLFRKEGQNVTLSCEQNLNHDAMYWYRQDPGQGLRLIYYSQIVNDFQKGDIAEGYSVSREKKESFPLTVTSAQKNPTAFYLCASSRRQGNTEAFFGQGTRLTVV.

The chain recombines TRBV4-2 with TRBJ2-7, with D perhaps matching TRBD2 (6 bases). Germline V gene data show CDR1 as LGHNA and CDR2 as YNFKEQ. V shed 1 base and J shed 0 bases, with 10 bases lying between them. This CDR3 is built from 15 residues. In DNA form, the CDR3 reads TGTGCCAGCAGCCAAGGGGGACTGAGCTCCTACGAGCAGTACTTC. Translation gives CASSQGGLSSYEQYF.